This TCR beta chain originates from a study of blood T cell repertoires in COVID-19. Study as a whole: Researchers got acute and convalescent COVID-19 samples from the United States, Italy and Spain.

Germline V CDR1 and CDR2: MNHEY, SVGAGI. The CDR3 is 15 amino acids. Germline trimming cut 6 bases from V and 7 bases from J; bases unmatched to any gene: 10. In the original analysis: How many nucleated cells were present was estimated from reference gene primer amplification. Produced via immunoSEQ multiplex PCR; TCRdb's table is partial and in-frame only. D and trimming were read from the DNA, whereas the V and J calls and clone size are those reported in that table. The sample has 210,000 or so clones; approximately 91% are singletons. The chain has TRBV6-5 and TRBJ2-2; 8 nucleotides match TRBD1. The TCR was taken from a woman in her thirties or forties with acute or convalescent COVID-19. Input material: peripheral blood. This chain's CDR3 is CASRRGQGAGGELFF. CDR3 in DNA: TGTGCCAGCAGACGTGGTCAGGGGGCTGGCGGGGAGCTGTTTTTT.